This passage covers 24 T cell receptor beta chains from one sample sequenced in a study of beta chain features in type 1 diabetes. Sequenced material consisted of expressed TCRB transcripts (all of the isolated RNA was reverse transcribed). The repertoire was sequenced with immunoSEQ multiplex PCR; TCRdb's copy has only in-frame clones and lacks some. The table shows 620,000 or so clones, with about 16% occurring only once. Sequences were obtained from naive CD4+ T cells from blood. The receptors were sampled from a man aged 18 to 30 in good health.

The chain has TRBV18 and TRBJ2-7; D could derive from TRBD1 or TRBD2 (6 bases each). Looked up from germline, CDR1 is KGHSH and CDR2 is LQKENI. Deletions cut 2 bases from V and 4 bases from J, with 18 bases between. This CDR3 spans 16 amino acids. DNA of the CDR3: TGTGCCAGCTCACCAAAGGGGGGACAACGATCTTACGAGCAGTACTTC. Translated, it gives CASSPKGGQRSYEQYF.

This chain connects TRBV7-9 to TRBJ1-2; 8 nucleotides align to TRBD1. CDR3 length equals 13 residues. Germline lookup yields CDR1 SEHNR and CDR2 FQNEAQ (reference sequence). V dropped 1 base and J dropped 5; count of bases not matched to a gene: 0. The CDR3 nucleotides are TGTGCCAGCAGCTTAGACAGGGGGTATGGCTACACCTTC. Translated: CASSLDRGYGYTF.

The rearrangement joins TRBV28 to TRBJ1-5; no definite D call. Germline V gene lookup returns CDR1 MDHEN and CDR2 SYDVKM. Between the trimmed V and J ends, which lost 3 bases and 2 bases, there was a span of 11 bases. The CDR3 loop spans 15 amino acids. The CDR3 sequence is CASSFTLRGNQPQHF. In DNA form, the CDR3 reads TGTGCCAGCAGTTTTACCCTAAGGGGCAATCAGCCCCAGCATTTT.

This clone showed up just a few times. The genes are TRBV28 and TRBJ1-6, with D possibly matching TRBD1 (6 bases). From germline, CDR1 is MDHEN and CDR2 SYDVKM. The CDR3 covers 15 residues. V was clipped by 5 bases and J by 9 bases, with 17 bases between them. This chain's CDR3 is CASSPGQLRGSPLHF. CDR3 sequence (DNA): TGTGCCAGCAGTCCCGGACAGCTCCGGGGTTCACCCCTCCACTTT.

The chain recombines TRBV7-2 with TRBJ2-7, with D unresolved. This CDR3 comprises 16 residues. The germline V and J ends were trimmed by 0 bases and 0 bases, with 12 bases remaining between them. The germline V gene has CDR1 SGHTA and CDR2 FQGNSA. The CDR3 sequence is CASSLAHLRSSYEQYF. As DNA, the CDR3 is TGTGCCAGCAGCTTAGCGCATTTAAGAAGCTCCTACGAGCAGTACTTC.

This clone was counted a few times. The chain carries TRBV21-1 and TRBJ2-7; the DNA was not compared with TRBD1, the D call given in the table. TRBV21-1 is classified as a pseudogene. The CDR3 has 17 residues. The DNA of the CDR3 is TGTGCCAGCAGCATACCCCCCCACAGGGTCTCGGCCTACGAGCAGTACTTC. Translated: CASSIPPHRVSAYEQYF.

This clone was detected a few times. The chain recombines TRBV7-9 with TRBJ1-2; no clear D gene. The ends were cut back, 8 bases at V and 0 bases at J, with 10 bases in the middle. CDR1 and CDR2 from the germline V gene are SEHNR and FQNEAQ (reference sequence). The CDR3 covers 13 residues. CDR3 protein: CASRATSNYGYTF. CDR3 bases: TGTGCCAGCCGGGCAACCTCTAACTATGGCTACACCTTC.

This clone has just a few counts. This chain joins TRBV7-2 and TRBJ2-1; 7 nucleotides agree with TRBD2. The CDR3 runs 15 residues. Germline CDR1 SGHTA, CDR2 FQGNSA. Germline trimming cut 5 bases from V and 8 bases from J; bases unmatched to any gene: 12. DNA of the CDR3: TGTGCCAGCAGCCCAAAAGAGGCGGGAGCAGATGAGCAGTTCTTC. Its translation is CASSPKEAGADEQFF.

As concerns this clone: This same CDR3 is encoded by further DNA sequences in the sample. The chain employs TRBV4-3 and TRBJ1-2; TRBD1 might be the D (5 bases). V dropped 0 bases and J dropped 4 bases, with 9 bases sitting between them. This CDR3 is built from 14 residues. CDR1 is LGHNA and CDR2 is YSLEER in the germline V gene. The CDR3 DNA is TGCGCCAGCAGCCAAGACGACAGAAGCTATGGCTACACCTTC. This codes for CASSQDDRSYGYTF.

The V and J genes are TRBV11-2 and TRBJ1-5; no clear D. The CDR3 contains 13 residues. CDR1 is SGHAT, CDR2 FQNNGV, per germline. Trimming took 5 bases from V and 6 from J, leaving 11 bases between them. CDR3 loop: CASSAEGIQPQHF. Written as DNA, the CDR3 is TGTGCCAGCAGCGCTGAAGGAATTCAGCCCCAGCATTTT.

This chain uses TRBV4-3 with TRBJ1-1; D unresolved. CDR1 and CDR2 (germline): LGHNA, YSLEER. Deletions cut 4 bases from V and 3 bases from J, with 15 bases between. The CDR3 contains 15 residues. CDR3 loop: CASSLSSSLYTEAFF. CDR3 coding DNA: TGCGCCAGCAGCCTATCCTCGAGTCTTTACACTGAAGCTTTCTTT.

The chain combines TRBV5-1 with TRBJ2-7; TRBD1 is a possible D gene (5 bases). Germline CDR1 and CDR2: SGHRS and YFSETQ. Trimming stripped 0 bases from V and 3 bases from J, with 13 bases between. This CDR3 contains 15 residues. In nucleotides, the CDR3 is TGCGCCAGCAGCTTGGCCCAAGGGGCTGACTACGAGCAGTACTTC. Translation gives CASSLAQGADYEQYF.

This clone turned up a few times. This chain connects TRBV7-8 to TRBJ2-7, with TRBD2 matching 7 bases. Germline CDR1 reads SGHVS; CDR2 reads FQNEAQ. The V gene end was trimmed by 1 base and the J gene end by 5 bases; junction bases not matched to a gene: 8. CDR3 length: 15 residues. The CDR3 here is CASSLVGGRVHEQYF. CDR3 bases: TGTGCCAGCAGCTTAGTCGGCGGGAGAGTCCACGAGCAGTACTTC.

With respect to this clone: Other nucleotide sequences from this sample produce the same CDR3. The chain recombines TRBV29-1 with TRBJ1-2, with D perhaps TRBD1 (6 bases). Trimming left V 4 bases short and J 2 bases short, with 8 bases between. The length of the CDR3 is 12 residues. Germline V gene sequence: CDR1 SQVTM, CDR2 ANQGSEA. CDR3 residues: CSVAQGNYGYTF. DNA of the CDR3: TGCAGCGTTGCACAGGGAAACTATGGCTACACCTTC.

This clone occurred a few times. The CDR3 here is CASSLGLTGLYGYTF. CDR3 in DNA: TGTGCCAGCAGCTTAGGCCTTACAGGGCTCTATGGCTACACCTTC. J is TRBJ1-2 and V is TRBV7-9; possibly TRBD1 for D (6 bases). This CDR3 comprises 15 residues. CDR1 is SEHNR and CDR2 is FQNEAQ in the germline V gene (reference sequence). V gave up 1 base and J gave up 4 bases, with 13 bases separating them. The variable domain in full, completed from reference TRBV7-9 and TRBJ1-2, reads DTGVSQNPRHKITKRGQNVTFRCDPISEHNRLYWYRQTLGQGPEFLTYFQNEAQLEKSRLLSDRFSAERPKGSFSTLEIQRTEQGDSAMYLCASSLGLTGLYGYTFGSGTRLTVV.

This clone was counted between two and nine times. The rearrangement links TRBV10-3 to TRBJ1-2; a possible D gene is TRBD1 (6 bases). Trimming stripped 8 bases from V and 0 bases from J, with 10 bases between. The CDR3 contains 13 residues. Germline V gives CDR1 ENHRY, CDR2 SYGVKD. Written as DNA, the CDR3 is TGTGCCATCCACGGGGACACTAACTATGGCTACACCTTC. Translation: CAIHGDTNYGYTF.

This clone was recorded a few times. The chain joins TRBV11-2 to TRBJ2-1; 9 bases align to TRBD2. With V trimmed by 3 bases and J by 1 base, 1 base remained unmatched. CDR1 SGHAT and CDR2 FQNNGV come from the germline V gene. This CDR3 has 15 residues. The CDR3 DNA is TGTGCCAGCAGCTTTGGACTAGCGTCCTACAATGAGCAGTTCTTC. It specifies CASSFGLASYNEQFF.

This clone was seen only a few times. The chain carries TRBV10-3 and TRBJ1-1; 7 bases agree with TRBD1. The V segment lost 9 bases and the J segment 0 bases; nucleotides outside the gene matches: 4. The CDR3 runs 13 residues. The germline gives CDR1 ENHRY, CDR2 SYGVKD. CDR3 sequence: CAIGGRVNTEAFF. CDR3 bases: TGTGCCATAGGGGGCAGGGTGAACACTGAAGCTTTCTTT.

This chain links TRBV11-1 with TRBJ2-7; D gene unclear. Trimming removed 8 bases at V and 0 bases at J, with 17 bases between. Per the germline V gene, CDR1 is SGHAT and CDR2 is FQDESV (reference sequence). This CDR3 contains 15 residues. The CDR3 bases are TGTGCCAGCTCCCTCGGGCAGGCTGGCTCCTACGAGCAGTACTTC. Amino acid sequence: CASSLGQAGSYEQYF.

This clone was seen only a few times. The CDR3 loop reads CASSPVRVFYNEQFF. CDR3 bases: TGCGCCAGCAGCCCAGTTAGGGTGTTCTACAATGAGCAGTTCTTC. The J gene is TRBJ2-1, the V gene TRBV5-1; D ambiguous. Germline lookup yields CDR1 SGHRS and CDR2 YFSETQ. The V gene lost 4 bases and the J gene lost 3 bases, with 14 bases spanning the gap. The CDR3 has 15 amino acids.

This clone appeared a few times. The rearrangement joins TRBV7-9 to TRBJ1-1, with D hard to call. The CDR3 is made up of 15 amino acids. CDR1 and CDR2 (germline): SEHNR, FQNEAQ (reference sequence). The ends were cut back, 2 bases at V and 4 bases at J, with 14 bases in the middle. This chain's CDR3 is CASSLNGEASTEAFF. CDR3 DNA: TGTGCCAGCAGCTTAAACGGTGAGGCGAGCACTGAAGCTTTCTTT.

A few counts support this clone. The same CDR3 is also encoded by other DNA sequences in this sample. The V gene is TRBV29-1, the J gene TRBJ2-7; 8 bases fit TRBD1. V lost 7 bases to trimming and J lost 5 bases; unmatched junction nucleotides: 7. This CDR3 region has 12 residues. Germline V lookup: CDR1 SQVTM, CDR2 ANQGSEA. The CDR3 reads CSGTGFWNEQYF. Here the CDR3 DNA reads TGCAGCGGGACAGGGTTTTGGAACGAGCAGTACTTC.

The chain employs TRBV7-2 and TRBJ1-2; possibly TRBD1 for D (5 bases). Germline loops: CDR1 SGHTA, CDR2 FQGNSA. With 6 bases removed from V and 5 bases from J, the gap between germline ends came to 16 bases. CDR3 length: 14 residues. This CDR3 reads CASRPTGASYGYTF. The CDR3 region has the DNA TGTGCCAGCAGACCAACAGGTGCCAGTTATGGCTACACCTTC.

This clone has only a few counts. The genes are TRBV28 and TRBJ2-6; 7 bases agree with TRBD1. This CDR3 has 14 amino acids. V lost 5 bases to trimming and J lost 2 bases; unmatched junction nucleotides: 0. Germline V gene data show CDR1 as MDHEN and CDR2 as SYDVKM. The CDR3 bases are TGTGCCAGCAGTAGGGGGCCTGGGGCCAACGTCCTGACTTTC. Translation: CASSRGPGANVLTF.